These T cell receptor beta chains were read from a single sample in a study of cytomegalovirus exposure and HLA in healthy donors. Only in-frame clones appear in the TCRdb table, and some are missing; sequencing was by immunoSEQ multiplex PCR. The sample holds tens of thousands of clones; about 90% are singletons and the top ten take around 4%. The sample was PBMCs. These receptors all stem from a woman aged 18-29 years in good health and CMV-seropositive. Both conserved end residues are part of each CDR3. Each record gives: D gene, V gene, J gene, clone size, CDR3 DNA, CDR3 protein. D genes are given only for firm matches. Where a row states a size, it is once, few, many or the class of an expanded clone; other rows omit it.

D: .; V: TRBV5-3; J: TRBJ2-6; size: .; DNA: TGTGCCACTCGTAATCGGTGTGTCTCTGGGGCCAACGTCCTGACTTTC; CDR3: CATRNRCVSGANVLTF
D: TRBD2; V: TRBV7-9; J: TRBJ2-7; size: .; DNA: TGTGCCAGCAGCTTAACGGACGGGGGGAGCTCCTACGAGCAGTACTTC; CDR3: CASSLTDGGSSYEQYF
D: .; V: TRBV27; J: TRBJ1-3; size: many; DNA: TGTGCCAGCAGGGCGACTTACTCTGGAAACACCATATATTTT; CDR3: CASRATYSGNTIYF
D: TRBD2; V: TRBV4-2; J: TRBJ2-3; size: few; DNA: TGTGCCAGCAGCCAATCGATTAGCGGGGGGGGCACAGATACGCAGTATTTT; CDR3: CASSQSISGGGTDTQYF
D: .; V: TRBV29-1; J: TRBJ1-2; size: .; DNA: TGCAGCGTTGCTTCCTCTTTTTATGGCTACACCTTC; CDR3: CSVASSFYGYTF
D: TRBD2; V: TRBV27; J: TRBJ2-3; size: .; DNA: TGTGCCAGCAGTTGGCGGCAGCGGGAGAGCACAGATACGCAGTATTTT; CDR3: CASSWRQRESTDTQYF
D: TRBD1; V: TRBV30; J: TRBJ2-1; size: .; DNA: TGTGCCTGGAGTGTACAAGGGGACAGGGGTGTTTATGAGCAGTTCTTC; CDR3: CAWSVQGDRGVYEQFF
D: TRBD1; V: TRBV5-1; J: TRBJ2-7; size: .; DNA: TGCGCCAGCAGCTTGGTTACAGGGGGGAGCTACGAGCAGTACTTC; CDR3: CASSLVTGGSYEQYF
D: TRBD1; V: TRBV4-1; J: TRBJ1-4; size: .; DNA: TGCGCCAGCAGCCAAGTGACAGGGGGCAATGAAAAACTGTTTTTT; CDR3: CASSQVTGGNEKLFF
D: TRBD1; V: TRBV10-3; J: TRBJ1-1; size: once; DNA: TGTGCCATCAGTACGGGACAGGGAGGTACTGAAGCTTTCTTT; CDR3: CAISTGQGGTEAFF
D: .; V: TRBV5-4; J: TRBJ2-5; size: .; DNA: TGTGCCAGCAGCTCACAGGGTCGGGAAGAGACCCAGTACTTC; CDR3: CASSSQGREETQYF
D: .; V: TRBV10-2; J: TRBJ1-1; size: .; DNA: TGCGCCAGCAGCCACCCGCAGGGGAGGGGAGCTTTCTTT; CDR3: CASSHPQGRGAFF
D: .; V: TRBV7-2; J: TRBJ2-2; size: .; DNA: TGTGCCAGCAGCTTCAGGCATGCAGGGGCGAACACCGGGGAGCTGTTTTTT; CDR3: CASSFRHAGANTGELFF
D: .; V: TRBV27; J: TRBJ2-7; size: .; DNA: TGTGCCAGCAGCCCCCCCGGGGTAGAAATCTACGAGCAGTACTTC; CDR3: CASSPPGVEIYEQYF
D: .; V: TRBV6-5; J: TRBJ2-7; size: .; DNA: TGTGCCAGCAGTTACTCGGGCGATACGTACGAGCAGTACTTC; CDR3: CASSYSGDTYEQYF
D: .; V: TRBV4-1; J: TRBJ1-1; size: .; DNA: TGCGCCAGCAGCCAAGTTCAGTCCACTGAAGCTTTCTTT; CDR3: CASSQVQSTEAFF
D: TRBD2; V: TRBV29-1; J: TRBJ2-7; size: .; DNA: TGCAGCGTTGGCGGGAGTTCCTACGAGCAGTACTTC; CDR3: CSVGGSSYEQYF
D: TRBD1; V: TRBV29-1; J: TRBJ2-7; size: .; DNA: TGCAGCCCACCTAGGGACAGGGAAACCTACGAGCAGTACTTC; CDR3: CSPPRDRETYEQYF
D: .; V: TRBV5-1; J: TRBJ2-7; size: .; DNA: TGCGCCAGCAGCCCTGGGGCCCGCAGCGAGCAGTACTTC; CDR3: CASSPGARSEQYF
D: .; V: TRBV6-5; J: TRBJ1-4; size: few; DNA: TGTGCCAGCAGAAGGACAGCAACTAATGAAAAACTGTTTTTT; CDR3: CASRRTATNEKLFF
D: TRBD2; V: TRBV6-6; J: TRBJ2-3; size: .; DNA: TGTGCCAGCAGTTACGAGCGGGAGGCTCACACAGATACGCAGTATTTT; CDR3: CASSYEREAHTDTQYF
D: TRBD2; V: TRBV4-2; J: TRBJ2-1; size: .; DNA: TGTGCCAGCAGCCGCCGACTAGCGGGGGGGGTCTACAATGAGCAGTTCTTC; CDR3: CASSRRLAGGVYNEQFF
D: .; V: TRBV7-9; J: TRBJ1-5; size: .; DNA: TGTGCCAGCAGCTTAACAGGTCAGCCCCAGCATTTT; CDR3: CASSLTGQPQHF
D: TRBD1; V: TRBV6-5; J: TRBJ1-2; size: .; DNA: TGTGCCAGCAAAATACTAGGGGGCCGGGGATATGGCTACACCTTC; CDR3: CASKILGGRGYGYTF
D: TRBD1; V: TRBV18; J: TRBJ2-3; size: .; DNA: TGTGCCAGCTCACGGGACAGGGGACAGAATACGCAGTATTTT; CDR3: CASSRDRGQNTQYF
D: .; V: TRBV13; J: TRBJ1-5; size: .; DNA: TGTGCCAGCAGCTTAAGGGGGTTGGGAAATCAGCCCCAGCATTTT; CDR3: CASSLRGLGNQPQHF
D: .; V: TRBV18; J: TRBJ2-7; size: .; DNA: TGTGCCAGCTCACCAAGGACACTGTCCTACGAGCAGTACTTC; CDR3: CASSPRTLSYEQYF
D: TRBD2; V: TRBV7-9; J: TRBJ2-1; size: .; DNA: TGTGCCAGCAGCCGGACTAGCGGGAGAAATGAGCAGTTCTTC; CDR3: CASSRTSGRNEQFF
D: .; V: TRBV4-1; J: TRBJ2-1; size: few; DNA: TGCGCCAGCAGCCAAGTGGGGGGGGGCCATGAGCAGTTCTTC; CDR3: CASSQVGGGHEQFF
D: .; V: TRBV7-8; J: TRBJ2-7; size: .; DNA: TGTGCCAGCAGCTTAGATACGGGTCTCTCCTACGAGCAGTACTTC; CDR3: CASSLDTGLSYEQYF
D: .; V: TRBV7-9; J: TRBJ2-5; size: once; DNA: TGTGCCAGCAGCCCACCGCGTGGAGGGAACCAAGAGACCCAGTACTTC; CDR3: CASSPPRGGNQETQYF
D: .; V: TRBV7-9; J: TRBJ2-2; size: .; DNA: TGTGCCAGCAGCTCGGTGAACACCGGGGAGCTGTTTTTT; CDR3: CASSSVNTGELFF
D: .; V: TRBV4-2; J: TRBJ1-2; size: .; DNA: TGTGCCAGCAGCCAAGATAGAGGTCGCGGCTACACCTTC; CDR3: CASSQDRGRGYTF
D: TRBD1; V: TRBV7-9; J: TRBJ2-7; size: .; DNA: TGTGCCAGCAGCCCCCCTGGACAGGGCTACGAGCAGTACTTC; CDR3: CASSPPGQGYEQYF
D: TRBD2; V: TRBV9; J: TRBJ2-5; size: .; DNA: TGTGCCAACCCTCCGGGGGGGCCGAGGGGGACCCAGTACTTC; CDR3: CANPPGGPRGTQYF
D: .; V: TRBV4-3; J: TRBJ2-5; size: .; DNA: TGCGCCAGCAGCCAAGATCAGGGAGAGACCCAGTACTTC; CDR3: CASSQDQGETQYF
D: .; V: TRBV4-1; J: TRBJ1-5; size: .; DNA: TGCGCCAGCAGCGAACAGGGAAATCAGCCCCAGCATTTT; CDR3: CASSEQGNQPQHF
D: TRBD1; V: TRBV7-2; J: TRBJ2-7; size: .; DNA: TGTGCCAGCAACTTCGGACAGGCGACCTCCTACGAGCAGTACTTC; CDR3: CASNFGQATSYEQYF
D: TRBD1; V: TRBV5-1; J: TRBJ1-1; size: .; DNA: TGCGCCAGCAGCTTGCTGCGGGAGACAGGGGAGGCTGAAGCTTTCTTT; CDR3: CASSLLRETGEAEAFF
D: TRBD1; V: TRBV27; J: TRBJ1-1; size: .; DNA: TGTGCCAGCAGTTTAGAGGTCGGGACAGTGAACACTGAAGCTTTCTTT; CDR3: CASSLEVGTVNTEAFF
D: .; V: TRBV9; J: TRBJ2-6; size: .; DNA: TGTGCCAGCAGCGACACCCCACAGGGTAGTAGTGGGGCCAACGTCCTGACTTTC; CDR3: CASSDTPQGSSGANVLTF
D: TRBD1; V: TRBV7-9; J: TRBJ1-1; size: .; DNA: TGTGCCAGCAGCTTAGGGGGACAGTTGAACACTGAAGCTTTCTTT; CDR3: CASSLGGQLNTEAFF
D: TRBD2; V: TRBV6-6; J: TRBJ2-1; size: .; DNA: TGTGCCAGCACCCCGGAGGTAGCGGGAGTACTTAATGAGCAGTTCTTC; CDR3: CASTPEVAGVLNEQFF
D: TRBD1; V: TRBV6-5; J: TRBJ2-5; size: .; DNA: TGTGCCAGCAGTACAGACAGGGGGCTGGGGACCCAGTACTTC; CDR3: CASSTDRGLGTQYF
D: .; V: TRBV2; J: TRBJ2-1; size: .; DNA: TGTGCCAGCAGTGCAGGACTATTCTACAATGAGCAGTTCTTC; CDR3: CASSAGLFYNEQFF
D: .; V: TRBV6-5; J: TRBJ1-5; size: .; DNA: TGTGCCAGCAGTTACTCGAGCTCTAGCAATCAGCCCCAGCATTTT; CDR3: CASSYSSSSNQPQHF
D: TRBD1; V: TRBV5-5; J: TRBJ1-3; size: .; DNA: TGTGCCAGCAGCTTGGACCTTAGGGGGCCGACATATTTT; CDR3: CASSLDLRGPTYF
D: TRBD1; V: TRBV10-3; J: TRBJ2-5; size: .; DNA: TGTGCCATCAGCCCGGACAGGGCCCAAGAGACCCAGTACTTC; CDR3: CAISPDRAQETQYF
D: .; V: TRBV5-1; J: TRBJ1-2; size: .; DNA: TGCGCCAGCAGCTTTCTGCCAGTTATGGAGGGGCACTATGGCTACACCTTC; CDR3: CASSFLPVMEGHYGYTF
D: .; V: TRBV7-3; J: TRBJ2-7; size: .; DNA: TGTGCCAGCAGCCCCCCGACGTGGACTGTTGGATACTACGAGCAGTACTTC; CDR3: CASSPPTWTVGYYEQYF
D: TRBD1; V: TRBV6-4; J: TRBJ1-6; size: .; DNA: TGTGCCAGCAGTGTGGGACAGGGGAATTCACCCCTCCACTTT; CDR3: CASSVGQGNSPLHF